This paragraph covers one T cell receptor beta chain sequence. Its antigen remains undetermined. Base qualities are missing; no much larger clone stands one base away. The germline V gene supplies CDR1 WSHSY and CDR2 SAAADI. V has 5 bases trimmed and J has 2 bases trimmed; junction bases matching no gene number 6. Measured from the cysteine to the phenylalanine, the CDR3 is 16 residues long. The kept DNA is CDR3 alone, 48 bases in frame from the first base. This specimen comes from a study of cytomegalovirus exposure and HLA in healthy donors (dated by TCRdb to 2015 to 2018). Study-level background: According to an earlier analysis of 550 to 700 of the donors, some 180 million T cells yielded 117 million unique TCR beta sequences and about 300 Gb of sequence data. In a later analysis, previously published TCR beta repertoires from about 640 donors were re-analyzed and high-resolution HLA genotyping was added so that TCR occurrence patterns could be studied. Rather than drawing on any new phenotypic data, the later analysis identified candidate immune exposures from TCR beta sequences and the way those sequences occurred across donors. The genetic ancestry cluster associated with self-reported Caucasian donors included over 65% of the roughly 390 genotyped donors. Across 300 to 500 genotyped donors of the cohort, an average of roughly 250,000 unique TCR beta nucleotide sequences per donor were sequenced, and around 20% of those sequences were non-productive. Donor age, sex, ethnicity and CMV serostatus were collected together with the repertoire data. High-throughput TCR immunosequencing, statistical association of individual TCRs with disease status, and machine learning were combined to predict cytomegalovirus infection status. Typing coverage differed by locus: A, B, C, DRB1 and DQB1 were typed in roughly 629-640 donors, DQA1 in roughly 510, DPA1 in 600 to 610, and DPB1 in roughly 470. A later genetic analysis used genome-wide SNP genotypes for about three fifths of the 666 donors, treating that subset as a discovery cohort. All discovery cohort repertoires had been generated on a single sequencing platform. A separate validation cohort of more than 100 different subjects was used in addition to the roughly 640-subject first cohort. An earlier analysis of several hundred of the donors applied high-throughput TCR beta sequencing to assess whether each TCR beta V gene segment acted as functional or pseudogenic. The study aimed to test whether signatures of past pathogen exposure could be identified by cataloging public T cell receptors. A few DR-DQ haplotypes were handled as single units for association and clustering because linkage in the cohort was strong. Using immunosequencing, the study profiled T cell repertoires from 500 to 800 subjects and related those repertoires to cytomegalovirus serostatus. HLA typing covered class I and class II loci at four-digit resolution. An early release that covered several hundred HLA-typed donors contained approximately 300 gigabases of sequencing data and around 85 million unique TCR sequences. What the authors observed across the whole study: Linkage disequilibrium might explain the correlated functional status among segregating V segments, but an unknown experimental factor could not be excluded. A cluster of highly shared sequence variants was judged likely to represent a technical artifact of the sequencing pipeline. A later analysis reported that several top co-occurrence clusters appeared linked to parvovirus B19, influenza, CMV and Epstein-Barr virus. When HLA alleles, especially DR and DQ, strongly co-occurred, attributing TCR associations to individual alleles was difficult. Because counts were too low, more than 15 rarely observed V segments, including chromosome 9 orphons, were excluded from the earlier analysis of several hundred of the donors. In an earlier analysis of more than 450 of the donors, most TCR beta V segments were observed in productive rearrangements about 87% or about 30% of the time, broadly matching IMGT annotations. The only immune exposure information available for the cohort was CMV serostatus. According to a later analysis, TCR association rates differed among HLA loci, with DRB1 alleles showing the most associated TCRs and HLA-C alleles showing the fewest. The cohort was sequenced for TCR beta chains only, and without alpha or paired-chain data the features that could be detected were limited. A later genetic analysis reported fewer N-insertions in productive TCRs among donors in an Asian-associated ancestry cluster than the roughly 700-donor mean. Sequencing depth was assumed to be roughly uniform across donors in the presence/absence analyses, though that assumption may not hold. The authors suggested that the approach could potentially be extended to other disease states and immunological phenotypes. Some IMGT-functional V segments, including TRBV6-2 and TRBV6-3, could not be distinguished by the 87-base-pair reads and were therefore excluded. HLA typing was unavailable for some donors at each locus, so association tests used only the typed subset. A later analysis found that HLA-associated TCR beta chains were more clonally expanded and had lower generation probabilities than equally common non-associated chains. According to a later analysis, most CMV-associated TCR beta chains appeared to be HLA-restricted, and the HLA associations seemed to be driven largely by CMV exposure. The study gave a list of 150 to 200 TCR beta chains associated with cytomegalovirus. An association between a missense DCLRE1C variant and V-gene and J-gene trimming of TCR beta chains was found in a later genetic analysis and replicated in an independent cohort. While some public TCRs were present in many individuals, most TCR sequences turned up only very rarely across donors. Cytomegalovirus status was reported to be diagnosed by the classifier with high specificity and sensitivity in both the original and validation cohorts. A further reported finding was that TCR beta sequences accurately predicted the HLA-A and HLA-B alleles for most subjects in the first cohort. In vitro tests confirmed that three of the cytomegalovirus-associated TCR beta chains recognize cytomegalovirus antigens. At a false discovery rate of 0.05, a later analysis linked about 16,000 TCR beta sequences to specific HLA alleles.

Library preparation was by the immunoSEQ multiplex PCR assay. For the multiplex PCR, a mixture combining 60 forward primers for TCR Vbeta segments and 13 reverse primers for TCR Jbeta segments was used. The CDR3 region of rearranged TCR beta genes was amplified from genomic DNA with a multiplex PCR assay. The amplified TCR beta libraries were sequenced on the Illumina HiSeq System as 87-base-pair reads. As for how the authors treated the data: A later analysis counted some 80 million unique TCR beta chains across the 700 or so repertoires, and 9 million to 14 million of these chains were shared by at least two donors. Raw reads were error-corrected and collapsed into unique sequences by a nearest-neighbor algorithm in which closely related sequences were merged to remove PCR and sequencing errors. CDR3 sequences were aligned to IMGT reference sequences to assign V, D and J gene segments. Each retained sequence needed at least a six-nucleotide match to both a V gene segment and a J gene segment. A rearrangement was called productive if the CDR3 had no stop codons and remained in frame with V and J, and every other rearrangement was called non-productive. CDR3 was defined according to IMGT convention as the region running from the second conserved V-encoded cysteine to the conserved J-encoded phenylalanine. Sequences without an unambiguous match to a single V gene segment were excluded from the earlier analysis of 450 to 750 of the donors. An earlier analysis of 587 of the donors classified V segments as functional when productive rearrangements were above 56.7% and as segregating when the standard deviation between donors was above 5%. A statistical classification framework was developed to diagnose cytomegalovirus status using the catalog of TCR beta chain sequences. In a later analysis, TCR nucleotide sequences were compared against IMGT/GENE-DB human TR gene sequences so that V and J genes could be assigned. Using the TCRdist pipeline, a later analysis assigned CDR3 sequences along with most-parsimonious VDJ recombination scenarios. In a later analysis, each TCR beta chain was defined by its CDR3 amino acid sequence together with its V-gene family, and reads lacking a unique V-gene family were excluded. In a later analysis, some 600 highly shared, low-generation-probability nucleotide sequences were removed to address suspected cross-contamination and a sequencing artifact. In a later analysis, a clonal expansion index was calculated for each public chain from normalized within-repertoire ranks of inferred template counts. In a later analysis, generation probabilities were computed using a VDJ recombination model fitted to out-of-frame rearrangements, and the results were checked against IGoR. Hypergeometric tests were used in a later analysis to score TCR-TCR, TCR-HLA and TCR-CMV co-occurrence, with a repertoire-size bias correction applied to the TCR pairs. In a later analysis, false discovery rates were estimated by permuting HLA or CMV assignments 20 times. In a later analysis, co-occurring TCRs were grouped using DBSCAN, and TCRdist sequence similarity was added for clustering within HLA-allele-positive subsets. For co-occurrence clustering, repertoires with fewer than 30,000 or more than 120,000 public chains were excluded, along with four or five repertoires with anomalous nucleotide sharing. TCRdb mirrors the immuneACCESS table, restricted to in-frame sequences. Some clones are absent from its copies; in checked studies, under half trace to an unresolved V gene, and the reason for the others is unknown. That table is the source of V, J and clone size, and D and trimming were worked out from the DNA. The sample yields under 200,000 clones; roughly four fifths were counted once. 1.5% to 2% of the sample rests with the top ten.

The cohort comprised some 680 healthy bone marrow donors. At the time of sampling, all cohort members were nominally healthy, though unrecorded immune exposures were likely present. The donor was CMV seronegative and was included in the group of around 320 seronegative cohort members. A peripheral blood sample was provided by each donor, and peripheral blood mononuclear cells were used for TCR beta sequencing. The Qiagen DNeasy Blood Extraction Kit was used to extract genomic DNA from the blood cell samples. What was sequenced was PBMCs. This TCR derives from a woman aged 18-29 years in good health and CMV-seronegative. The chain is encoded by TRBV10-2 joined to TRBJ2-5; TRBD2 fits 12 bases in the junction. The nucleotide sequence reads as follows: TGCGCCAGCAGTCCGACTAGCGGGAGAATGCAAGAGACCCAGTACTTC. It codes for CASSPTSGRMQETQYF.